Presented here are 16 T cell receptor beta chains from one specimen sequenced in a study of blood T cell repertoires in COVID-19. Produced via immunoSEQ multiplex PCR; TCRdb's table is partial and in-frame only. The repertoire includes approximately 100,000 clones, roughly 90% of them detected once, and roughly 6.2% sits in the top ten. Sequences were obtained from peripheral blood. These receptors came from a human donor in a cohort sampled during active COVID-19.

The CDR3 spells CASSSASLGSEQYF. CDR3 sequence (DNA): TGCGCCAGCAGCTCCGCTAGCCTGGGCTCCGAGCAGTACTTC. This chain links TRBV5-1 with TRBJ2-7; tentative D call: TRBD2 (5 bases). Germline V gene data show CDR1 as SGHRS and CDR2 as YFSETQ. CDR3 length: 14 residues. Trimming took 3 bases from V and 6 from J, leaving 16 bases between them.

V gene TRBV24-1 combines with J gene TRBJ2-2, with D perhaps matching TRBD1 (6 bases). The germline V and J ends were trimmed by 7 bases and 4 bases, with 15 bases remaining between them. CDR1 is KGHDR and CDR2 is SFDVKD in the germline V gene. The CDR3 runs 15 residues. The CDR3 sequence is CATSDPGQLTGELFF. CDR3 coding DNA: TGTGCCACCAGCGATCCGGGACAACTCACCGGGGAGCTGTTTTTT.

The rearrangement uses TRBV2 and TRBJ1-3; D possibly corresponds to TRBD1 (5 bases). Germline V gene data show CDR1 as SNHLY and CDR2 as FYNNEI. The germline V and J ends were trimmed by 5 bases and 4 bases, with 12 bases remaining between them. CDR3 length equals 14 residues. CDR3 region: CASSPGLAGNTIYF. Written as DNA, the CDR3 is TGTGCCAGCAGTCCAGGGTTAGCCGGAAACACCATATATTTT.

The V and J genes are TRBV5-1 and TRBJ2-2; D is uncertain. The V end was cut by 1 base, the J end by 0 bases, with 10 bases between. Germline V gene data show CDR1 as SGHRS and CDR2 as YFSETQ. The CDR3 contains 16 residues. Written as DNA, the CDR3 is TGCGCCAGCAGCTTGTCTACGGAGACGAACACCGGGGAGCTGTTTTTT. Translation: CASSLSTETNTGELFF.

V and J are TRBV7-9 and TRBJ2-1, with 8 bases fitting TRBD2. V dropped 8 bases and J dropped 6; count of bases not matched to a gene: 3. Germline loops: CDR1 SEHNR, CDR2 FQNEAQ (reference sequence). The CDR3 contains 12 residues. The CDR3 DNA reads TGTGCCAGCGGGACTAGTGCCAATGAGCAGTTCTTC. This encodes CASGTSANEQFF.

Concerning this clone itself: The junction departs from germline at one end; a sequencing error may be responsible. This chain uses TRBV19 with TRBJ1-4; no definite D call. From germline, CDR1 is LNHDA and CDR2 SQIVND (reference sequence). The CDR3 runs to 17 residues. The CDR3 spells CASSLEEVLATNEKLFF. The DNA for the CDR3 is TGTGCCAGTAGTCTAGAGGAGGTTCTTGCAACTAATGAAAAACTGTTTTTT.

Of note for this clone: One end of the junction varies from germline; a read error may be responsible. The chain uses TRBV11-2 and TRBJ1-6; D is unclear. The CDR3 loop spans 15 amino acids. The germline V gene has CDR1 SGHAT and CDR2 FQNNGV. The DNA of the CDR3 is TGTGCCAGCCGCTTCTCTGGGAGACTAAATTCACCCCTCCACTTT. Protein sequence: CASRFSGRLNSPLHF.

In this sample, this clone turned up once. The chain links TRBV28 to TRBJ1-1, with TRBD1 matching over 7 bases. J lost 8 bases, V lost 3 bases, and 6 bases had no gene match. There are 13 residues in the CDR3. Germline CDR1 is MDHEN and CDR2 is SYDVKM. CDR3 nucleotide sequence: TGTGCCAGCAGTTTGGAGGGGGCGCGAGAAGCTTTCTTT. Encoded protein: CASSLEGAREAFF.

The chain employs TRBV6-5 and TRBJ1-1, with a tentative D call TRBD1 (6 bases). This CDR3 contains 14 residues. The germline V gene encodes CDR1 MNHEY and CDR2 SVGAGI. V was clipped by 11 bases and J by 3 bases, with 19 bases between them. CDR3 residues: CAARRDRSDTEAFF. As DNA, the CDR3 is TGTGCCGCGCGCAGAGACAGGAGCGACACTGAAGCTTTCTTT.

The rearrangement uses TRBV4-2 and TRBJ1-1; 9 positions agree with TRBD1. Germline assignment: CDR1 LGHNA and CDR2 YNFKEQ. V was pared by 2 bases and J by 5 bases, with 3 bases of the junction left unmatched. The CDR3 runs to 14 residues. CDR3 nucleotide sequence: TGTGCCAGCAGCCAACCGGACAGGGGAACTGAAGCTTTCTTT. It is translated as CASSQPDRGTEAFF.

This rearrangement joins TRBV28 to TRBJ1-1, with TRBD1 matching over 8 bases. CDR1 and CDR2 from the germline V gene are MDHEN and SYDVKM. The CDR3 length is 15 residues. J lost 5 bases, V lost 6 bases, and 11 bases had no gene match. In DNA form, the CDR3 reads TGTGCCAGCAGCCTAGCGCGGACAGGGCGAACTGAAGCTTTCTTT. Translating it yields CASSLARTGRTEAFF.

The genes are TRBV12-3 or TRBV12-4 and TRBJ2-5, with TRBD1 as a possible D gene (7 bases). The CDR3 length is 13 residues. V was trimmed by 0 bases and J by 10 bases, leaving 12 bases between them. The CDR3 DNA sequence: TGTGCCAGCAGTTTAGCGTCCCAGGGGGGCCAGTACTTC. This encodes CASSLASQGGQYF.

The CDR3 nucleotides read TGCGCCAGCAGCCAAGATCCGGGCCAGGGGCAGTTCTTC. Protein: CASSQDPGQGQFF. This chain uses TRBV4-1 with TRBJ2-1, with D possibly matching TRBD1 (5 bases). The CDR3 is made up of 13 amino acids. Germline loops: CDR1 MGHRA, CDR2 YSYEKL. The germline V and J ends were trimmed by 0 bases and 12 bases, with 12 bases remaining between them.

J is TRBJ2-1 and V is TRBV4-2, with D possibly TRBD1 on 6 matching bases. The CDR3 extends over 11 amino acids. The germline gives CDR1 LGHNA, CDR2 YNFKEQ. Trimming pared 4 bases from V and 12 bases from J, leaving 10 bases between. Here the CDR3 DNA reads TGTGCCAGCAGCCGACAGGACGGGCAGTTCTTC. Translated, it gives CASSRQDGQFF.

V gene TRBV7-8 combines with J gene TRBJ2-2; D not certain. Trimming shortened V by 1 base and J by 0 bases, and 6 bases separated the two germline ends. CDR3 length: 15 amino acids. Germline CDR1 SGHVS, CDR2 FQNEAQ. The CDR3: CASSLESTNTGELFF. CDR3 DNA sequence: TGTGCCAGCAGCTTAGAGAGTACGAACACCGGGGAGCTGTTTTTT.

The chain carries TRBV5-1 and TRBJ2-1, with a weak D call TRBD2 (5 bases). The CDR3 contains 13 residues. Trimming stripped 0 bases from V and 7 bases from J, with 8 bases between. From germline, CDR1 is SGHRS and CDR2 YFSETQ. CDR3 nucleotides: TGCGCCAGCAGCTTGGGGAGGTCAAATGAGCAGTTCTTC. It yields the protein CASSLGRSNEQFF.